These T cell receptor beta chains were read from a single sample in a study of cytomegalovirus exposure and HLA in healthy donors. Repertoires were generated with immunoSEQ multiplex PCR, while TCRdb's copy carries only in-frame clones and drops some. The sample has about 100,000 clones, around three quarters seen once; the top ten hold 3% to 4%. Sequenced input: PBMCs. Every receptor here comes from a woman in her 50s in good health and CMV-seropositive. The CDR3 runs from the conserved cysteine through the conserved F or W. The D gene is left open where the match is weak. Some rows mark clone size as missing; the rest say once, few, many or name a class of expanded clone.

v_call	j_call	d_call	clone_size	cdr3_nt	cdr3_aa
TRBV7-8	TRBJ2-6	-	-	TGTGCCAGCAGCTTCACAGGTTTTTCGGGTGGGGCCAACGTCCTGACTTTC	CASSFTGFSGGANVLTF
TRBV10-1	TRBJ2-3	TRBD2	-	TGCGCCAGCAGTGAGTCGGTACTAGCGGGGGCCCGCTCTAGCACAGATACGCAGTATTTT	CASSESVLAGARSSTDTQYF
TRBV15	TRBJ2-7	-	-	TGTGCCACCAGCAGAGTAAGACAGGAGGTCGAGCAGTACTTC	CATSRVRQEVEQYF
TRBV4-2	TRBJ1-1	-	-	TGTGCCAGCAGCCAAGACTCCCGGAAGGGGATGAACACTGAAGCTTTCTTT	CASSQDSRKGMNTEAFF
TRBV30	TRBJ2-7	-	-	TGTGCCTGGGCGGACGGCGGAGGCCACGAGCAGTACTTC	CAWADGGGHEQYF
TRBV19	TRBJ1-1	-	-	TGTGCCAGTAGTATCCCCCCTGGGGGCATGAACACTGAAGCTTTCTTT	CASSIPPGGMNTEAFF
TRBV29-1	TRBJ1-2	-	few	TGCAGCTACGTGGGGGGGCAAGACTATGGCTACACCTTC	CSYVGGQDYGYTF
TRBV10-3	TRBJ2-5	-	-	TGTGCCATCAGTGGACAGCCGCAAGAGACCCAGTACTTC	CAISGQPQETQYF
TRBV4-1	TRBJ2-7	TRBD2	-	TGCGCCAGCAGCCAAGGGGTGGGGCGGGAGGCTGGGTACGAGCAGTACTTC	CASSQGVGREAGYEQYF
TRBV14	TRBJ2-3	TRBD2	-	TGTGCCAGCAGCCACCCCGGGACTAGCGGTTACACAGATACGCAGTATTTT	CASSHPGTSGYTDTQYF
TRBV6-5	TRBJ2-1	TRBD2	once	TGTGCCAGCAGAGGGACTAGCGCACTCAATGAGCAGTTCTTC	CASRGTSALNEQFF
TRBV29-1	TRBJ2-7	TRBD2	-	TGCAGCGTTGAATCCAGAGCGGGAGGGTACGAGCAGTACTTC	CSVESRAGGYEQYF
TRBV5-6	TRBJ2-7	TRBD1	-	TGTGCCAGCAGCCGCGGAAGGGGGCGGAACGAGCAGTACTTC	CASSRGRGRNEQYF
TRBV7-9	TRBJ2-2	TRBD2	-	TGTGCCAGCAGCTTAGGACTAGCAAACACCGGGGAGCTGTTTTTT	CASSLGLANTGELFF
TRBV10-2	TRBJ2-3	TRBD2	few	TGCGCCAGCAGCACCGGGGGGGAAGATACGCAGTATTTT	CASSTGGEDTQYF
TRBV7-3	TRBJ2-1	TRBD2	few	TGTGCCAGCAGCTGGGGACTAGCGGACAATGAGCAGTTCTTC	CASSWGLADNEQFF
TRBV5-6	TRBJ1-2	-	-	TGTGCCAGCAGCCACGACGGAGATGGCTACACCTTC	CASSHDGDGYTF
TRBV4-1	TRBJ1-6	-	-	TGCGCCAGCAGGCGGGACCTTAAGAGCTCCTATAATTCACCCCTCCACTTT	CASRRDLKSSYNSPLHF
TRBV28	TRBJ1-2	-	-	TGTGCCGCAGGGTCTCCTGGGGGCTACACCTTC	CAAGSPGGYTF
TRBV29-1	TRBJ2-3	-	-	TGCAGCGCGGGAATCCTGGCGCAGTATTTT	CSAGILAQYF
TRBV7-8	TRBJ2-7	TRBD2	once	TGTGCCAGCAGCTTTGGGACTAGCGCTTCCTACGAGCAGTACTTC	CASSFGTSASYEQYF
TRBV7-2	TRBJ1-1	-	-	TGTGCCAGCAGCGAGGGTTTTGCGGACACTGAAGCTTTCTTT	CASSEGFADTEAFF
TRBV6-1	TRBJ2-7	TRBD2	-	TGTGCCATCCTTGGGACTAGCTACGAGCAGTACTTC	CAILGTSYEQYF
TRBV5-1	TRBJ2-5	-	few	TGCGCCAGCAGCACGGCGGTCGGCGGGGAGACCCAGTACTTC	CASSTAVGGETQYF
TRBV11-2	TRBJ2-2	-	-	TGTGCCAGCAGCGGTGGACAGCCCGGGGAGCTGTTTTTT	CASSGGQPGELFF
TRBV21-1	TRBJ2-2	-	-	TGTGCCAGCAGCAAAGGAAAGGGACAGAACGCGAACACCGGGGAGCTGTTTTTT	CASSKGKGQNANTGELFF
TRBV9	TRBJ2-7	-	-	TGTGCCAGCAGCGTAGTAGGGCAGGGCGAGCAGTACTTC	CASSVVGQGEQYF
TRBV7-9	TRBJ2-1	-	-	TGTGCCAGCAGCGCTACCTACAATGAGCAGTTCTTC	CASSATYNEQFF
TRBV7-9	TRBJ2-7	-	once	TGTGCCAGTCGCCCGAGCGGCTACGAGCAGTACTTC	CASRPSGYEQYF
TRBV4-1	TRBJ2-1	TRBD2	once	TGCGCCAGCAGCCGATCGAGACTAGCGGGAGGGCCGGGGGCTAATGAGCAGTTCTTC	CASSRSRLAGGPGANEQFF